Listed here are 22 T cell receptor beta chains from one sample, sequenced in a study of cytomegalovirus exposure and HLA in healthy donors. Method: immunoSEQ multiplex PCR; TCRdb's copy keeps in-frame clones and lacks some. The data hold some 350,000 clones, with roughly 87% observed a single time. The specimen was PBMCs. Receptors were obtained from a young woman in good health and CMV-seropositive.

This clone has just a few counts. The chain is built from TRBV29-1 and TRBJ2-7, with TRBD2 identical over 10 bases. V was clipped by 4 bases and J by 2 bases; unmatched bases: 2. Germline CDR1 and CDR2: SQVTM and ANQGSEA. This CDR3 has 13 residues. The CDR3 sequence: CSVGLAGAYEQYF. CDR3 bases: TGCAGCGTTGGGCTAGCGGGGGCCTACGAGCAGTACTTC.

This chain uses TRBV28 with TRBJ2-3; 10 bases match TRBD2. The CDR3 runs to 15 residues. CDR1 and CDR2 (germline): MDHEN, SYDVKM. With 8 bases clipped from V and 5 bases from J, the junction kept 10 bases outside the gene matches. The CDR3 nucleotides read TGTGCCAGCCAAATCTTAGCGGGGGGAGGAGATACGCAGTATTTT. Translated, it gives CASQILAGGGDTQYF.

The chain is built from TRBV30 and TRBJ1-2, with TRBD1 identical over 7 bases. Germline V gene data show CDR1 as GTSNPN and CDR2 as SVGIG (reference sequence). This CDR3 spans 12 amino acids. V trimming: 1 base; J trimming: 14 bases; junction bases outside the gene matches: 10. CDR3 protein: CAWSAGQPWETF. DNA of the CDR3: TGTGCCTGGAGTGCGGGACAGCCCTGGGAGACCTTC.

The rearrangement uses TRBV7-9 and TRBJ2-7; 8 positions match TRBD1. The CDR3 sequence is 15 residues long. The ends lost 5 bases at V and 4 bases at J; junction bases unmatched: 10. CDR1 and CDR2 from the germline V gene are SEHNR and FQNEAQ (reference sequence). This chain's CDR3 is CASSPPPGGGYEQYF. CDR3 nucleotides: TGTGCCAGCAGCCCCCCCCCAGGGGGCGGGTACGAGCAGTACTTC.

The chain joins TRBV5-1 to TRBJ1-1; 7 bases agree with TRBD1. The CDR3 has 16 residues. The junction had 12 bases not matched to a gene; V was cut back by 7 bases and J by 0 bases. Germline V gives CDR1 SGHRS, CDR2 YFSETQ. Here the CDR3 DNA reads TGCGCCAGCTCCACCGGGACAGCATACATGAACACTGAAGCTTTCTTT. Protein: CASSTGTAYMNTEAFF.

The chain uses TRBV12-5 and TRBJ1-2, with D possibly being TRBD1 (6 bases). The CDR3 spans 16 residues. The V end was cut by 2 bases, the J end by 4 bases, with 17 bases between. Germline V gives CDR1 LGHNT, CDR2 FRNRAP. CDR3 protein: CASGLNSGTRSYGYTF. CDR3 coding DNA: TGTGCTAGTGGTTTGAATTCCGGGACACGGTCCTATGGCTACACCTTC.

This clone has only one observation. This chain uses TRBV30 with TRBJ2-2; D is unclear. Between the trimmed V and J ends, which lost 2 bases and 4 bases, there was a span of 5 bases. The CDR3 is 12 amino acids. Germline V CDR1 and CDR2: GTSNPN, SVGIG (reference sequence). CDR3 sequence: CAWSISTGELFF. Here the CDR3 DNA reads TGTGCCTGGAGTATCTCCACCGGGGAGCTGTTTTTT. Using reference TRBV30 and TRBJ2-2 for the parts outside the CDR3, the full variable domain is SQTIHQWPATLVQPVGSPLSLECTVEGTSNPNLYWYRQAAGRGLQLLFYSVGIGQISSEVPQNLSASRPQDRQFILSSKKLLLSDSGFYLCAWSISTGELFFGEGSRLTVL.

The V call is TRBV27, the J call TRBJ1-5; 7 nucleotides align to TRBD1. Trimming at V came to 3 bases and at J to 4 bases, leaving 3 bases not matched to a gene. Germline CDR1 MNHEY, CDR2 SMNVEV (reference sequence). The CDR3 contains 14 residues. The CDR3 here is CASSFDRVNQPQHF. CDR3 sequence (DNA): TGTGCCAGCAGTTTTGACAGGGTTAATCAGCCCCAGCATTTT.

In its sample, this clone was seen once. The chain links TRBV5-1 to TRBJ2-5; the match to TRBD1 covers 8 bases. Trimming at V came to 1 base and at J to 2 bases, leaving 4 bases not matched to a gene. Germline V gene data show CDR1 as SGHRS and CDR2 as YFSETQ. The length of the CDR3 is 15 residues. CDR3 residues: CASSLSHRGQETQYF. The DNA of the CDR3 is TGCGCCAGCAGCTTGTCACACAGGGGGCAAGAGACCCAGTACTTC.

The chain employs TRBV30 and TRBJ2-1; D is possibly TRBD1 (6 bases). The length of the CDR3 is 12 residues. Trimming stripped 4 bases from V and 3 bases from J, with 7 bases between. Germline assignment: CDR1 GTSNPN and CDR2 SVGIG (reference sequence). CDR3 nucleotides: TGTGCCTGGAACAGGGTCTACAATGAGCAGTTCTTC. Amino acid sequence: CAWNRVYNEQFF.

The chain combines TRBV13 with TRBJ1-2, with 8 bases identical to TRBD1. The germline gives CDR1 PRHDT, CDR2 FYEKMQ (reference sequence). The CDR3 spans 17 residues. With 5 bases clipped from V and 8 bases from J, the junction kept 19 bases outside the gene matches. This CDR3 reads CASSLRGPTGAWRGYTF. As DNA, the CDR3 is TGTGCCAGCAGCCTAAGGGGCCCGACAGGGGCCTGGAGAGGCTACACCTTC.

The rearrangement uses TRBV18 and TRBJ2-5, with TRBD1 matching over 9 bases. V lost 0 bases, J lost 2 bases, and 4 bases stayed unmatched. The germline CDR1 and CDR2 sequences are KGHSH and LQKENI. The CDR3 is 16 amino acids. CDR3 in DNA: TGTGCCAGCTCACCACCGTACAGGGGGCTGCAAGAGACCCAGTACTTC. Residues: CASSPPYRGLQETQYF.

CDR3 sequence (DNA): TGTGCCAGCAGCTTAGGGCAGTCCAATCAGCCCCAGCATTTT. Its translation: CASSLGQSNQPQHF. The V gene is TRBV7-9, the J gene TRBJ1-5; D is ambiguous. The CDR3 contains 14 residues. Germline assignment: CDR1 SEHNR and CDR2 FQNEAQ (reference sequence). V lost 1 base to trimming and J lost 3 bases, with 7 bases between them.

The CDR3 DNA sequence: TGTGCCTGGAGTGTCCCCGGACAGGGGAGGGGGGTTAACTATGGCTACACCTTC. Encoded protein: CAWSVPGQGRGVNYGYTF. The chain carries TRBV30 and TRBJ1-2, with 9 bases that match TRBD1. This CDR3 is built from 18 residues. Per germline, CDR1 GTSNPN and CDR2 SVGIG (reference sequence). The ends lost 0 bases at V and 1 base at J; junction bases unmatched: 12.

V usage is TRBV4-2 and J usage is TRBJ2-1, with TRBD1 as a possible D gene (6 bases). This CDR3 region has 17 residues. V was pared by 1 base and J by 2 bases, with 15 bases between. Germline assignment: CDR1 LGHNA and CDR2 YNFKEQ. The CDR3 sequence: CASSQVLGAGPYNEQFF. The CDR3 nucleotides read TGTGCCAGCAGCCAAGTGCTGGGGGCCGGCCCCTACAATGAGCAGTTCTTC.

The chain is built from TRBV6-6 and TRBJ1-5; maybe TRBD1 (6 bases). V was trimmed by 6 bases and J by 3 bases, leaving 18 bases between them. Germline-derived CDR1 and CDR2 are MNHNY and SVGAGI (reference sequence). This CDR3 has 16 amino acids. CDR3 in amino acids: CASSLTGNTINQPQHF. The CDR3 DNA reads TGTGCCAGCAGCCTGACAGGAAATACCATCAATCAGCCCCAGCATTTT.

This rearrangement joins TRBV4-3 to TRBJ2-2, with D possibly TRBD1 on 5 matching bases. Germline V gives CDR1 LGHNA, CDR2 YSLEER. The CDR3 has 14 amino acids. Trimming took off 1 base at V and 6 bases at J, with 9 bases between the two ends. CDR3 coding DNA: TGCGCCAGCAGCCAAGTTCTAGGGGCCGGGGAGCTGTTTTTT. Translation gives CASSQVLGAGELFF.

This chain uses TRBV30 with TRBJ2-6, with 9 bases that match TRBD2. This CDR3 contains 15 residues. Germline V gene data show CDR1 as GTSNPN and CDR2 as SVGIG (reference sequence). V was pared by 4 bases and J by 0 bases, with 1 base of the junction left unmatched. The CDR3: CAWTSGASGANVLTF. The CDR3 nucleotides read TGTGCCTGGACTAGCGGGGCCTCTGGGGCCAACGTCCTGACTTTC.

The chain links TRBV28 to TRBJ2-7; weak D call: TRBD1 (6 bases). The CDR3 loop spans 14 amino acids. Germline CDR1 is MDHEN and CDR2 is SYDVKM. V was cut by 3 bases and J by 3 bases, with 12 bases left in between. The CDR3 reads CASSFRDTNYEQYF. CDR3 DNA: TGTGCCAGCAGTTTCAGGGACACTAACTACGAGCAGTACTTC.

The chain couples TRBV15 to TRBJ2-1, with D perhaps TRBD2 (6 bases). The germline CDR1 and CDR2 sequences are LNHNV and YYDKDF (reference sequence). The ends were cut back, 4 bases at V and 6 bases at J, with 13 bases in the middle. The CDR3 is 14 residues long. This CDR3 is CATSTRTTGNEQFF. CDR3 nucleotide sequence: TGTGCCACCAGCACCCGGACTACTGGCAATGAGCAGTTCTTC.

V gene TRBV5-1 combines with J gene TRBJ2-7, with TRBD1 matching 8 bases. The length of the CDR3 is 15 residues. From germline, CDR1 is SGHRS and CDR2 YFSETQ. The J segment lost 3 bases and the V segment lost 0 bases, leaving 5 bases of the junction unmatched. CDR3 in DNA: TGCGCCAGCAGCTTGGAGGCGACAGGGGTCTACGAGCAGTACTTC. Amino acid sequence: CASSLEATGVYEQYF.

This chain's CDR3 is CASSLSRVTNEKLFF. In DNA form, the CDR3 reads TGTGCCAGCAGTTTATCCAGGGTTACTAATGAAAAACTGTTTTTT. V gene TRBV27 combines with J gene TRBJ1-4; tentatively, D is TRBD1 (5 bases). CDR3 length equals 15 residues. Germline V gene sequence: CDR1 MNHEY, CDR2 SMNVEV (reference sequence). The germline V and J ends were trimmed by 0 bases and 2 bases, with 7 bases remaining between them.